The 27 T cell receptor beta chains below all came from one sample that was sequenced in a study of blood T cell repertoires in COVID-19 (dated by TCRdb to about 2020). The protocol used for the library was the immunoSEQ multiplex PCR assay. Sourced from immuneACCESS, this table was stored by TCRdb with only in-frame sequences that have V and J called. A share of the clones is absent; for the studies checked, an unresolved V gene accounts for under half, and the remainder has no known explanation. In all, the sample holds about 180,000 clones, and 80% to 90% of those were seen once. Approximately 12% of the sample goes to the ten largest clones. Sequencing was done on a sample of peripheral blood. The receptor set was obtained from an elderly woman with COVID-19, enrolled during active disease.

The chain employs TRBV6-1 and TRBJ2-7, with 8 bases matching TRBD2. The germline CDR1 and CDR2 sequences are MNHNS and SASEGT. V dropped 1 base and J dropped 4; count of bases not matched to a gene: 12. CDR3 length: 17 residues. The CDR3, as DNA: TGTGCCAGCAGTGAAGGTCGAAGCGGGGGCCGGGGGTACGAGCAGTACTTC. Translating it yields CASSEGRSGGRGYEQYF.

The DNA for the CDR3 is TGTGCCACCCTAGTTGCGGGGGAAGAGACCCAGTACTTC. Translating it yields CATLVAGEETQYF. V usage is TRBV15 and J usage is TRBJ2-5; the match to TRBD2 covers 7 bases. CDR3 length: 13 amino acids. Germline V gene sequence: CDR1 LNHNV, CDR2 YYDKDF (reference sequence). Trimming took 8 bases from V and 3 from J; bases not matched to a gene: 6.

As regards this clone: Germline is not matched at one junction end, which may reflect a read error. Written as DNA, the CDR3 is TGTGCCACCAGCGGAGAGATACAGGAAAATGGCTACACCTTC. Amino acid sequence: CATSGEIQENGYTF. The rearrangement uses TRBV15 and TRBJ1-2, with D perhaps TRBD1 (5 bases). This CDR3 is built from 14 residues. The germline gives CDR1 LNHNV, CDR2 YYDKDF (reference sequence).

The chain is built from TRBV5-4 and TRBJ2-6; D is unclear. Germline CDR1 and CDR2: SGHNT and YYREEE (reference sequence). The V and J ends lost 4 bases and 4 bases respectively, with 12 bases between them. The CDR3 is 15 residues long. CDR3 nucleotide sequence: TGTGCCAGCAGCCCGAGTTTCGCGGGGGCCAACGTCCTGACTTTC. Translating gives CASSPSFAGANVLTF. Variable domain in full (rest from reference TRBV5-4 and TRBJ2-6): ETGVTQSPTHLIKTRGQQVTLRCSSQSGHNTVSWYQQALGQGPQFIFQYYREEENGRGNFPPRFSGLQFPNYSSELNVNALELDDSALYLCASSPSFAGANVLTFGAGSRLTVL.

As DNA, the CDR3 is TGTGCCAGCTCACCACGCCCCTTCGGGGTGAATGAGCAGTTCTTC. This gives the protein CASSPRPFGVNEQFF. The chain uses TRBV18 and TRBJ2-1, with D maybe TRBD2 (5 bases). The length of the CDR3 is 15 residues. Between the trimmed V and J ends, which lost 1 base and 7 bases, there was a span of 14 bases. Germline-derived CDR1 and CDR2 are KGHSH and LQKENI.

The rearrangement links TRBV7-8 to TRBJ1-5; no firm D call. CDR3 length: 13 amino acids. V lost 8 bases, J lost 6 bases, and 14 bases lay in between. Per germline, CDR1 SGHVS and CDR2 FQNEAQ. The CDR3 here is CASSALSGQPQHF. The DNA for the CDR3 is TGTGCCAGCTCCGCCTTATCCGGTCAGCCCCAGCATTTT.

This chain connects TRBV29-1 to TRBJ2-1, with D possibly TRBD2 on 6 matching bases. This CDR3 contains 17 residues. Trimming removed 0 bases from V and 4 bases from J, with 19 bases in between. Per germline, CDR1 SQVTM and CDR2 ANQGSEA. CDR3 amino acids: CSVEDLVEGRVYNEQFF. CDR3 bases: TGCAGCGTTGAAGACCTGGTGGAGGGCCGGGTGTACAATGAGCAGTTCTTC.

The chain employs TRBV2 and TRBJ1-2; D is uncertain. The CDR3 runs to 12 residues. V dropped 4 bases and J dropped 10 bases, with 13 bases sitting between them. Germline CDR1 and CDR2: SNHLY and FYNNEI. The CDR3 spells CASSGRGEFYTF. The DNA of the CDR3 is TGTGCCAGCAGTGGTAGAGGAGAATTCTACACCTTC.

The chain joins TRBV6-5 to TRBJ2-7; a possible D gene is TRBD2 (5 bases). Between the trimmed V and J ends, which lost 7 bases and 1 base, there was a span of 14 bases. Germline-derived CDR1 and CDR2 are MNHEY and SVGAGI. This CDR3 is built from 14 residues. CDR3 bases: TGTGCCAGCACTCGAGGTGAGGGATCCTACGAGCAGTACTTC. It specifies CASTRGEGSYEQYF.

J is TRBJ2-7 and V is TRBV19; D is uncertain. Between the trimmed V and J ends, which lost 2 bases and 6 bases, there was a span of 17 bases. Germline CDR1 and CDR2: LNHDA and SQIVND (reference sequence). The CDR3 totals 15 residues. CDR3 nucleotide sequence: TGTGCCAGTAGTATAAGCACTCCCGGTTACGGCGAGCAGTACTTC. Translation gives CASSISTPGYGEQYF.

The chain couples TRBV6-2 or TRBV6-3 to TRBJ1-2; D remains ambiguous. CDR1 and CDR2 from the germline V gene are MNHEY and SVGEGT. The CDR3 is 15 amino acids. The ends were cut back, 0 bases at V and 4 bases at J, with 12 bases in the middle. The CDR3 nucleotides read TGTGCCAGCAGTTACTCCACCGCTGGGCTCTATGGCTACACCTTC. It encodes CASSYSTAGLYGYTF.

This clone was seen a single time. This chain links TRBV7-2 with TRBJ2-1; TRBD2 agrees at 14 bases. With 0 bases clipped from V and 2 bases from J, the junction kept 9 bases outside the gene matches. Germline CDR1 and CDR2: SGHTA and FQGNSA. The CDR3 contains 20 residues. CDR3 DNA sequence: TGTGCCAGCAGCTTAGCCGCCGGGACTAGCGGGAGCCCAGCCTACAATGAGCAGTTCTTC. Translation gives CASSLAAGTSGSPAYNEQFF.

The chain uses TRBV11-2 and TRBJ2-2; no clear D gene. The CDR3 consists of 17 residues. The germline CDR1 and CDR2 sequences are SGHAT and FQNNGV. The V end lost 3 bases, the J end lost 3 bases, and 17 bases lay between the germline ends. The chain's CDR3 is CASSFRGVPSDTGELFF. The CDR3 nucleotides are TGTGCCAGCAGCTTTCGAGGTGTGCCATCGGACACCGGGGAGCTGTTTTTT.

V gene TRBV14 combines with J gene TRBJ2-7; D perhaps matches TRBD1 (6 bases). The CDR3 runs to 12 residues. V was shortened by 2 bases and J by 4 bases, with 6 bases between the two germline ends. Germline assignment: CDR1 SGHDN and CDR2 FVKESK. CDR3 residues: CASSQTGYEQYF. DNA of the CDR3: TGTGCCAGCAGCCAAACAGGGTACGAGCAGTACTTC.

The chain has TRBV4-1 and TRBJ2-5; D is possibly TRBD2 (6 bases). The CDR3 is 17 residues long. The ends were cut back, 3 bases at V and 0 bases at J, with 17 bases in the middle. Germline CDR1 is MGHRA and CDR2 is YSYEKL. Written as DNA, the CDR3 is TGCGCCAGCAGCCACCAAACAGCGGGCAAGTACCAAGAGACCCAGTACTTC. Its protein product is CASSHQTAGKYQETQYF.

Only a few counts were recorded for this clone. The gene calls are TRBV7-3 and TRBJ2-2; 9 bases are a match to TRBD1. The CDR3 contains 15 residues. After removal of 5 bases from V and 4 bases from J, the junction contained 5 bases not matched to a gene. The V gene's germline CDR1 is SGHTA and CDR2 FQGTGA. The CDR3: CASSPQGAVTGELFF. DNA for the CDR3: TGTGCCAGCAGCCCACAGGGGGCAGTCACCGGGGAGCTGTTTTTT.

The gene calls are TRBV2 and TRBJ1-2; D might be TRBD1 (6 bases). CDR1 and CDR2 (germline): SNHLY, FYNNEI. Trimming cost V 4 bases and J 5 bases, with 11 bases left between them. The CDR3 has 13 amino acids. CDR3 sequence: CASSAGGQYGYTF. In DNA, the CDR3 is TGTGCCAGCAGTGCTGGGGGCCAGTATGGCTACACCTTC. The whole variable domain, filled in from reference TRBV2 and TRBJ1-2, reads EPEVTQTPSHQVTQMGQEVILRCVPISNHLYFYWYRQILGQKVEFLVSFYNNEISEKSEIFDDQFSVERPDGSNFTLKIRSTKLEDSAMYFCASSAGGQYGYTFGSGTRLTVV.

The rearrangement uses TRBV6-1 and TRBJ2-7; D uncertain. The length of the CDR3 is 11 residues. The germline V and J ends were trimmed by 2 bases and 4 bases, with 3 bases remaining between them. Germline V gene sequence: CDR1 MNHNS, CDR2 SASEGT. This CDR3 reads CASSEQYEQYF. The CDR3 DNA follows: TGTGCCAGCAGTGAACAGTACGAGCAGTACTTC.

The CDR3 loop reads CASSLAGGTDTQYF. For the CDR3, the DNA is TGTGCCAGCAGCTTAGCGGGGGGGACGGATACGCAGTATTTT. This chain connects TRBV7-9 to TRBJ2-3, with 7 bases fitting TRBD2. Germline V gene data show CDR1 as SEHNR and CDR2 as FQNEAQ (reference sequence). The V segment lost 0 bases and the J segment 6 bases; nucleotides outside the gene matches: 3. The CDR3 covers 14 residues.

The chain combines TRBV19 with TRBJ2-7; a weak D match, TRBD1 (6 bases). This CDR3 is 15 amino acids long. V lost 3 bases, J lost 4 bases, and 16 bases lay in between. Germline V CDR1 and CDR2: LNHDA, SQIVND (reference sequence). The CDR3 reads CASSILLGAGYEQYF. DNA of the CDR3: TGTGCCAGTAGTATTTTGCTGGGGGCGGGTTACGAGCAGTACTTC. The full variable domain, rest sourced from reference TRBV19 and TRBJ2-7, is DGGITQSPKYLFRKEGQNVTLSCEQNLNHDAMYWYRQDPGQGLRLIYYSQIVNDFQKGDIAEGYSVSREKKESFPLTVTSAQKNPTAFYLCASSILLGAGYEQYFGPGTRLTVT.

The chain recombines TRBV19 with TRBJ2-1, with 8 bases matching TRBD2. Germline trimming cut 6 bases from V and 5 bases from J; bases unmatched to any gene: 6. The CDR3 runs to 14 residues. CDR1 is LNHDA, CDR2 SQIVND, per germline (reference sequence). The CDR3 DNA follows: TGTGCCAGTAGGAGAGCGGGAGATCACAATGAGCAGTTCTTC. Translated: CASRRAGDHNEQFF. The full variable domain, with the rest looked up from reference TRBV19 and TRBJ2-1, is DGGITQSPKYLFRKEGQNVTLSCEQNLNHDAMYWYRQDPGQGLRLIYYSQIVNDFQKGDIAEGYSVSREKKESFPLTVTSAQKNPTAFYLCASRRAGDHNEQFFGPGTRLTVL.

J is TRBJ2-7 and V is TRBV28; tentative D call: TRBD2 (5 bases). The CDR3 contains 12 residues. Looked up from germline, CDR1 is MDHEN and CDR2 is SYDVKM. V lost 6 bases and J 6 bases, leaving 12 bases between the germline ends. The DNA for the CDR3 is TGTGCCAGCAGATCCAACCTAGCCGAGCAGTACTTC. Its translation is CASRSNLAEQYF.

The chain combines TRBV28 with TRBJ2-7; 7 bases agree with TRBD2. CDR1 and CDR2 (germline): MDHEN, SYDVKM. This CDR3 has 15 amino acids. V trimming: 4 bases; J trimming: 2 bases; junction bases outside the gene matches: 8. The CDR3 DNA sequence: TGTGCCAGCAGTTCCCGTGGGACTATTACCTACGAGCAGTACTTC. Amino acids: CASSSRGTITYEQYF.

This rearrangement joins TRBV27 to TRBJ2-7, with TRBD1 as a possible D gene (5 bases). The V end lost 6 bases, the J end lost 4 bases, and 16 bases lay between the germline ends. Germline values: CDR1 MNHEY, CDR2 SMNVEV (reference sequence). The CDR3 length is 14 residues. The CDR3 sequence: CASSPQERPYEQYF. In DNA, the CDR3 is TGTGCCAGCAGCCCACAGGAGAGACCTTACGAGCAGTACTTC.

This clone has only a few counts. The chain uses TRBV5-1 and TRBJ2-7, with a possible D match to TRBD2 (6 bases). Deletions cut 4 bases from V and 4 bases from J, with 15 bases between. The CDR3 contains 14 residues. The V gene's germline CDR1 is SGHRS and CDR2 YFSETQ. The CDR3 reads CASSTYGGGYEQYF. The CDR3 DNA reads TGCGCCAGCAGCACTTACGGGGGAGGTTACGAGCAGTACTTC.

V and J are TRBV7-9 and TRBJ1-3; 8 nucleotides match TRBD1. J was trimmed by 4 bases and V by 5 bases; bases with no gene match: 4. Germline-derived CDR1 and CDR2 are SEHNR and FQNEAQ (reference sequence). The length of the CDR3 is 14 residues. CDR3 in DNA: TGTGCCAGCAGCGGTCGACAGGGGGGAAACACCATATATTTT. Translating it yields CASSGRQGGNTIYF. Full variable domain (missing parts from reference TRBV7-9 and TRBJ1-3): DTGVSQNPRHKITKRGQNVTFRCDPISEHNRLYWYRQTLGQGPEFLTYFQNEAQLEKSRLLSDRFSAERPKGSFSTLEIQRTEQGDSAMYLCASSGRQGGNTIYFGEGSWLTVV.

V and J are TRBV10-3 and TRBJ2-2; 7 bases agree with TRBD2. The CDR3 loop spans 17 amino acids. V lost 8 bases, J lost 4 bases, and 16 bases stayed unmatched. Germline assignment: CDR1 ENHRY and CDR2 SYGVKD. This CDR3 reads CAIWGGSSGGSTGELFF. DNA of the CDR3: TGTGCCATCTGGGGGGGGTCGAGCGGAGGTTCCACCGGGGAGCTGTTTTTT.